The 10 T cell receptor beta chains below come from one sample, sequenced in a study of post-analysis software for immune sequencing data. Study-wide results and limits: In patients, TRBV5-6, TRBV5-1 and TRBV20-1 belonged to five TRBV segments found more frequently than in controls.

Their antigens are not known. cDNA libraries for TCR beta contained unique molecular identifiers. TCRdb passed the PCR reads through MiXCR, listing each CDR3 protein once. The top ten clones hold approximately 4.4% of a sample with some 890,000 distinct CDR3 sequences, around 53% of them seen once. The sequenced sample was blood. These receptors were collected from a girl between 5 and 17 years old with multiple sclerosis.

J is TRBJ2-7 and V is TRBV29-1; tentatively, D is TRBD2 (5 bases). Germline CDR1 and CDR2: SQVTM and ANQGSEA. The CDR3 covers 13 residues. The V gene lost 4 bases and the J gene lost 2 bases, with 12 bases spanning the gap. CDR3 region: CSVGSGATYEQYF. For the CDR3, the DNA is TGCAGCGTTGGGAGCGGAGCGACCTACGAGCAGTACTTC.

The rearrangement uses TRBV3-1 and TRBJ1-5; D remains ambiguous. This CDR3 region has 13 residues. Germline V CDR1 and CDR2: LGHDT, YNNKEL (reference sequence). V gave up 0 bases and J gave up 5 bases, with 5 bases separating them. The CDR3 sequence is CASSQDIHQPQHF. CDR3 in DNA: TGTGCCAGCAGCCAAGATATCCATCAGCCCCAGCATTTT.

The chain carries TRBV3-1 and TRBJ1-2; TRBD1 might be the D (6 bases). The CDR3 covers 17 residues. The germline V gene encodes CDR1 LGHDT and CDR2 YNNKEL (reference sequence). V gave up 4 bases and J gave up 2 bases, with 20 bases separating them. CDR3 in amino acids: CASSPRWGGNENYGYTF. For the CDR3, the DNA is TGTGCCAGCAGCCCCCGATGGGGGGGCAACGAGAACTATGGCTACACCTTC.

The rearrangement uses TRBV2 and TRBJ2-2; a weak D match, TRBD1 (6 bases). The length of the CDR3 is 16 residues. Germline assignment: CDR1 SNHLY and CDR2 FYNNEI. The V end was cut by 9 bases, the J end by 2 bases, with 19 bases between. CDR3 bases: TGTGCCAGTAACTCCGGCCAGGGGTTCAACACCGGGGAGCTGTTTTTT. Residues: CASNSGQGFNTGELFF.

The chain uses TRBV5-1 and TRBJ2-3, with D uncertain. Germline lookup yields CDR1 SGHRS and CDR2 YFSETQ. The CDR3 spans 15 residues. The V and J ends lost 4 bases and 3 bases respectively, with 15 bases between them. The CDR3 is CASSRGTAQTDTQYF. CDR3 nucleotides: TGCGCCAGCAGCCGCGGAACAGCCCAGACAGATACGCAGTATTTT.

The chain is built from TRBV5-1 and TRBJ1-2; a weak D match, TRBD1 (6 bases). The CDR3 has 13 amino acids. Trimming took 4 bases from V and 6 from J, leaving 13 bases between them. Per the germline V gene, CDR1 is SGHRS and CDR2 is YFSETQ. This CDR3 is CASSIQGLDGYTF. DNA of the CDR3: TGCGCCAGCAGCATCCAGGGGCTGGATGGCTACACCTTC.

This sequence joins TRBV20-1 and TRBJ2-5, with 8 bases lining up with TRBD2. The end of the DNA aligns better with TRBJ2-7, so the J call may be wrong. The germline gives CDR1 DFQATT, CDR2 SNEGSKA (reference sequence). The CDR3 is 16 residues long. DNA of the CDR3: TGCAGTGCCCGCCCCTCCGGGACTAGTTCCCCTTACGAGCAGTACTTC. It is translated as CSARPSGTSSPYEQYF.

The CDR3, as DNA: TGTGCCAGCAGTTGGAACGGGAGGACCCCCTACGAGCAGTACTTC. This sequence encodes CASSWNGRTPYEQYF. The chain couples TRBV6-5 to TRBJ2-7; 7 bases match TRBD2. Germline V gene lookup returns CDR1 MNHEY and CDR2 SVGAGI. The CDR3 is 15 amino acids. J gave up 2 bases and V 4 bases, and 8 bases lay outside the gene matches.

CDR3 residues: CSARDIRGLSYNEQFF. CDR3 nucleotides: TGCAGTGCTAGAGATATAAGGGGACTCTCCTACAATGAGCAGTTCTTC. This rearrangement joins TRBV20-1 to TRBJ2-1, with D possibly being TRBD2 (6 bases). V lost 0 bases and J lost 0, with 12 bases in between. The CDR3 contains 16 residues. The germline CDR1 and CDR2 sequences are DFQATT and SNEGSKA (reference sequence).

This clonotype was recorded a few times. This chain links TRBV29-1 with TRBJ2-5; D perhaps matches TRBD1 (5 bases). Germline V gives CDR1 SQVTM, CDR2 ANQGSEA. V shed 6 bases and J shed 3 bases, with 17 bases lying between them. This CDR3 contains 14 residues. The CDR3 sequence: CSVRQRLVKETQYF. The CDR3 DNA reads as TGCAGCGTCCGACAGCGCCTAGTAAAAGAGACCCAGTACTTC.